The 25 T cell receptor beta chains below come from one sample, sequenced in a study of cytomegalovirus exposure and HLA in healthy donors. The repertoire was sequenced with immunoSEQ multiplex PCR; TCRdb's copy has only in-frame clones and lacks some. The sample lists over 35,000 clones; approximately 92% were seen once. Material: PBMCs. Receptors were obtained from a young man in good health and CMV-seronegative.

This rearrangement joins TRBV5-4 to TRBJ2-1; D possibly corresponds to TRBD2 (5 bases). The CDR3 loop spans 12 amino acids. V was shortened by 5 bases and J by 9 bases, with 12 bases between the two germline ends. The germline V gene encodes CDR1 SGHNT and CDR2 YYREEE (reference sequence). The CDR3 bases are TGTGCCAGCAGTCAACCTGCGGGTGAGCAGTTCTTC. This translates into CASSQPAGEQFF. The full variable domain, with the rest looked up from reference TRBV5-4 and TRBJ2-1, is ETGVTQSPTHLIKTRGQQVTLRCSSQSGHNTVSWYQQALGQGPQFIFQYYREEENGRGNFPPRFSGLQFPNYSSELNVNALELDDSALYLCASSQPAGEQFFGPGTRLTVL.

This clone appeared a single time. The genes are TRBV12-5 and TRBJ1-5; D unresolved. Looked up from germline, CDR1 is LGHNT and CDR2 is FRNRAP. V shed 6 bases and J shed 2 bases, with 8 bases lying between them. The CDR3 extends over 13 amino acids. DNA of the CDR3: TGTGCTAGTGGCCGGGAGGGCAATCAGCCCCAGCATTTT. Protein product: CASGREGNQPQHF.

V is TRBV7-8 and J is TRBJ2-5, with 10 bases fitting TRBD2. Germline V gene lookup returns CDR1 SGHVS and CDR2 FQNEAQ. This CDR3 spans 16 amino acids. The V and J ends lost 2 bases and 5 bases, in that order; junction bases with no gene match: 8. The CDR3, as DNA: TGTGCCAGCAGCTTAACAAAGCGGGGGGGCCCCGAGACCCAGTACTTC. Protein: CASSLTKRGGPETQYF. Supplemented by reference TRBV7-8 and TRBJ2-5, the full variable domain reads GAGVSQSPRYKVAKRGQDVALRCDPISGHVSLFWYQQALGQGPEFLTYFQNEAQLDKSGLPSDRFFAERPEGSVSTLKIQRTQQEDSAVYLCASSLTKRGGPETQYFGPGTRLLVL.

This sequence joins TRBV5-4 and TRBJ2-6; 11 bases match TRBD1. This CDR3 spans 16 amino acids. V gave up 4 bases and J gave up 8 bases; unmatched junction bases: 8. Germline CDR1 and CDR2: SGHNT and YYREEE (reference sequence). The CDR3 DNA follows: TGTGCCAGCAGCGACACCGGGACAGGGGGAACCAACGTCCTGACTTTC. It codes for CASSDTGTGGTNVLTF.

The V gene is TRBV6-4, the J gene TRBJ2-1, with a weak D call TRBD1 (5 bases). This CDR3 spans 13 amino acids. Germline V gene lookup returns CDR1 MRHNA and CDR2 SNTAGT. V lost 0 bases to trimming and J lost 5 bases, with 5 bases between them. This CDR3 reads CASSDSDNNEQFF. The CDR3 region has the DNA TGTGCCAGCAGTGACTCGGACAACAATGAGCAGTTCTTC.

The chain employs TRBV19 and TRBJ1-2; D call uncertain. The V and J ends lost 4 bases and 2 bases respectively, with 14 bases between them. Germline-derived CDR1 and CDR2 are LNHDA and SQIVND (reference sequence). CDR3 size: 15 residues. In nucleotides, the CDR3 is TGTGCCAGTAGTACCCGAGGGCTTGGCAACTATGGCTACACCTTC. This codes for CASSTRGLGNYGYTF. The complete variable domain, with remaining parts taken from reference TRBV19 and TRBJ1-2, reads DGGITQSPKYLFRKEGQNVTLSCEQNLNHDAMYWYRQDPGQGLRLIYYSQIVNDFQKGDIAEGYSVSREKKESFPLTVTSAQKNPTAFYLCASSTRGLGNYGYTFGSGTRLTVV.

The V gene is TRBV6-1, the J gene TRBJ2-7; 10 nucleotides align to TRBD1. CDR1 and CDR2 from the germline V gene are MNHNS and SASEGT. Trimming took 11 bases from V and 1 from J; bases not matched to a gene: 11. The CDR3 length is 15 residues. CDR3 nucleotide sequence: TGTGCCTCCCAGGACGGGACAGGGGAGTCCTACGAGCAGTACTTC. Translated, it gives CASQDGTGESYEQYF.

The chain links TRBV10-3 to TRBJ1-5; D unresolved. V gave up 4 bases and J gave up 0 bases, with 7 bases separating them. The CDR3 contains 14 residues. CDR1 and CDR2 (germline): ENHRY, SYGVKD. CDR3 protein: CAISGGDSNQPQHF. As DNA, the CDR3 is TGTGCCATCAGTGGAGGAGATAGCAATCAGCCCCAGCATTTT.

The chain couples TRBV4-1 to TRBJ2-2; D uncertain. Between the trimmed V and J ends, which lost 1 base and 2 bases, there was a span of 14 bases. Germline lookup yields CDR1 MGHRA and CDR2 YSYEKL. This CDR3 has 17 residues. The CDR3 here is CASSQVVSAANTGELFF. CDR3 DNA: TGCGCCAGCAGCCAAGTCGTCTCGGCGGCCAACACCGGGGAGCTGTTTTTT.

V gene TRBV18 combines with J gene TRBJ1-2; D remains unclear. Germline-derived CDR1 and CDR2 are KGHSH and LQKENI. This CDR3 spans 15 amino acids. The ends were cut back, 2 bases at V and 0 bases at J, with 10 bases in the middle. The CDR3 loop reads CASSPGQASNYGYTF. Written as DNA, the CDR3 is TGTGCCAGCTCACCAGGGCAGGCTTCTAACTATGGCTACACCTTC.

V is TRBV10-1 and J is TRBJ2-1; no reliable D call. The germline CDR1 and CDR2 sequences are WNHNN and SYGVQD (reference sequence). Trimming took 3 bases from V and 7 from J, leaving 10 bases between them. This CDR3 region has 13 residues. The CDR3 sequence: CASSDGSWNEQFF. CDR3 sequence (DNA): TGCGCCAGCAGTGATGGCTCTTGGAATGAGCAGTTCTTC.

The chain recombines TRBV5-1 with TRBJ1-4, with D perhaps TRBD1 (6 bases). This CDR3 is 17 amino acids long. V was trimmed by 0 bases and J by 0 bases, leaving 12 bases between them. Germline CDR1 reads SGHRS; CDR2 reads YFSETQ. The CDR3 here is CASSLGTVGATNEKLFF. DNA of the CDR3: TGCGCCAGCAGCTTGGGGACAGTGGGAGCAACTAATGAAAAACTGTTTTTT.

This chain uses TRBV25-1 with TRBJ1-1; no reliable D call. Germline CDR1 reads MGHDK; CDR2 reads SYGVNS. This CDR3 has 14 residues. Trimming took 4 bases from V and 2 from J, leaving 11 bases between them. Here the CDR3 DNA reads TGTGCCAGCAGTGGGGCCGGAGGCAACACTGAAGCTTTCTTT. The encoded protein is CASSGAGGNTEAFF. Full variable domain (outside the CDR3, taken from reference TRBV25-1 and TRBJ1-1): EADIYQTPRYLVIGTGKKITLECSQTMGHDKMYWYQQDPGMELHLIHYSYGVNSTEKGDLSSESTVSRIRTEHFPLTLESARPSHTSQYLCASSGAGGNTEAFFGQGTRLTVV.

The V gene is TRBV5-1, the J gene TRBJ1-2, with 9 bases fitting TRBD1. V was pared by 3 bases and J by 5 bases, with 8 bases of the junction left unmatched. The V gene's germline CDR1 is SGHRS and CDR2 YFSETQ. This CDR3 comprises 15 residues. CDR3 protein: CASSYYSGQGYGYTF. CDR3 nucleotide sequence: TGCGCCAGCAGCTACTATTCGGGACAGGGTTATGGCTACACCTTC. Full variable domain (missing parts from reference TRBV5-1 and TRBJ1-2): KAGVTQTPRYLIKTRGQQVTLSCSPISGHRSVSWYQQTPGQGLQFLFEYFSETQRNKGNFPGRFSGRQFSNSRSEMNVSTLELGDSALYLCASSYYSGQGYGYTFGSGTRLTVV.

This clone was counted between two and nine times. This chain uses TRBV6-1 with TRBJ1-5, with 11 bases fitting TRBD1. The CDR3 has 15 amino acids. CDR1 MNHNS and CDR2 SASEGT come from the germline V gene. J was trimmed by 5 bases and V by 6 bases; bases with no gene match: 6. The CDR3 sequence: CASSWTGGVDQPQHF. Written as DNA, the CDR3 is TGTGCCAGCAGCTGGACAGGGGGCGTGGATCAGCCCCAGCATTTT.

V is TRBV19 and J is TRBJ1-2, with D unresolved. V shed 5 bases and J shed 6 bases, with 13 bases lying between them. The CDR3 is 13 residues long. CDR1 and CDR2 from the germline V gene are LNHDA and SQIVND (reference sequence). The CDR3: CASSPRSPDGYTF. The CDR3 DNA is TGTGCCAGTAGTCCCCGGAGCCCGGATGGCTACACCTTC.

In its sample, this clone was seen once. The rearrangement links TRBV2 to TRBJ2-3, with D unresolved. CDR1 is SNHLY, CDR2 FYNNEI, per germline. The CDR3 sequence is 11 residues long. The V and J ends lost 8 bases and 4 bases respectively, with 7 bases between them. The chain's CDR3 is CASLRADTQYF. Written as DNA, the CDR3 is TGTGCCAGCCTCCGGGCAGATACGCAGTATTTT.

The chain carries TRBV11-2 and TRBJ2-3; 10 bases are a match to TRBD2. CDR3 length: 15 residues. Germline V gene data show CDR1 as SGHAT and CDR2 as FQNNGV. V shed 5 bases and J 4 bases; nucleotides not matched to a gene: 6. Here the CDR3 reads CASSVSGRAPDTQYF. The DNA for the CDR3 is TGTGCCAGCAGCGTAAGCGGGAGGGCCCCAGATACGCAGTATTTT.

The rearrangement joins TRBV19 to TRBJ1-3; D is possibly TRBD1 (6 bases). The CDR3 extends over 16 amino acids. The germline gives CDR1 LNHDA, CDR2 SQIVND (reference sequence). Trimming removed 6 bases at V and 2 bases at J, with 17 bases between. The CDR3 loop reads CASRKAGQFAGNTIYF. The CDR3, as DNA: TGTGCCAGTAGAAAAGCAGGACAGTTTGCTGGAAACACCATATATTTT. Filled out from reference TRBV19 and TRBJ1-3, the complete variable domain reads DGGITQSPKYLFRKEGQNVTLSCEQNLNHDAMYWYRQDPGQGLRLIYYSQIVNDFQKGDIAEGYSVSREKKESFPLTVTSAQKNPTAFYLCASRKAGQFAGNTIYFGEGSWLTVV.

This clone was seen a handful of times. This same CDR3 is encoded by further DNA sequences in the sample. The chain joins TRBV6-5 to TRBJ1-5; D unclear. V was trimmed by 0 bases and J by 4 bases, leaving 10 bases between them. Germline V lookup: CDR1 MNHEY, CDR2 SVGAGI. This CDR3 is built from 15 residues. The CDR3, as DNA: TGTGCCAGCAGTTACTCGAGAGTTCCAAATCAGCCCCAGCATTTT. This encodes CASSYSRVPNQPQHF.

The chain couples TRBV12-1 to TRBJ2-1; TRBD2 is the table's D call, not checked against the DNA. TRBV12-1 is described as a pseudogene. The CDR3 is 16 amino acids. CDR3 sequence: CASSRSGASGGNEQFF. The CDR3 bases are TGTGCCAGCAGCCGCTCAGGGGCTAGCGGGGGAAATGAGCAGTTCTTC.

The chain couples TRBV7-8 to TRBJ1-5, with a tentative D call TRBD1 (5 bases). This CDR3 comprises 14 residues. Per the germline V gene, CDR1 is SGHVS and CDR2 is FQNEAQ. V lost 2 bases and J 5 bases, leaving 10 bases between the germline ends. This CDR3 is CASSLRGSYQPQHF. The CDR3 DNA follows: TGTGCCAGCAGCTTAAGGGGCAGCTATCAGCCCCAGCATTTT.

The chain combines TRBV5-1 with TRBJ2-7, with a weak D call TRBD2 (5 bases). CDR3 length equals 13 residues. Trimming cost V 0 bases and J 3 bases, with 7 bases left between them. Germline loops: CDR1 SGHRS, CDR2 YFSETQ. The CDR3 is CASSLGAGYEQYF. The CDR3 region has the DNA TGCGCCAGCAGCTTGGGTGCGGGCTACGAGCAGTACTTC. The full variable domain, with the rest looked up from reference TRBV5-1 and TRBJ2-7, is KAGVTQTPRYLIKTRGQQVTLSCSPISGHRSVSWYQQTPGQGLQFLFEYFSETQRNKGNFPGRFSGRQFSNSRSEMNVSTLELGDSALYLCASSLGAGYEQYFGPGTRLTVT.

The chain combines TRBV10-1 with TRBJ2-7; 9 nucleotides agree with TRBD1. The V gene's germline CDR1 is WNHNN and CDR2 SYGVQD (reference sequence). The CDR3 is 15 residues long. With V trimmed by 8 bases and J by 2 bases, 10 bases remained unmatched. CDR3: CASEVDRDRAYEQYF. DNA for the CDR3: TGCGCCAGCGAGGTCGACCGGGACAGGGCCTACGAGCAGTACTTC.

The CDR3 coding sequence is TGTGCCACCAGCAGAGTCCCCAACTCGTTCGATGGCTACACCTTC. It encodes CATSRVPNSFDGYTF. The chain employs TRBV15 and TRBJ1-2; D unresolved. V was shortened by 1 base and J by 6 bases, with 15 bases between the two germline ends. CDR3 size: 15 residues. Germline V gives CDR1 LNHNV, CDR2 YYDKDF (reference sequence).